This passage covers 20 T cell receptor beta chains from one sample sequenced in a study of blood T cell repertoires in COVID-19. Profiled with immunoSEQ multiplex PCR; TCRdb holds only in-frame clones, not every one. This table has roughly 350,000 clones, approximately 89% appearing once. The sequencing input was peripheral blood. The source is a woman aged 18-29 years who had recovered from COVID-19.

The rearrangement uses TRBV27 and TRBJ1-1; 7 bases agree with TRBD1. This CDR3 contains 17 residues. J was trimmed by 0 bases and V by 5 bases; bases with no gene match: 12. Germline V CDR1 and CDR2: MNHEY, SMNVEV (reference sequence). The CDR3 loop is CASSASQGSLMNTEAFF. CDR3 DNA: TGTGCCAGCAGTGCCTCACAGGGGTCGCTTATGAACACTGAAGCTTTCTTT.

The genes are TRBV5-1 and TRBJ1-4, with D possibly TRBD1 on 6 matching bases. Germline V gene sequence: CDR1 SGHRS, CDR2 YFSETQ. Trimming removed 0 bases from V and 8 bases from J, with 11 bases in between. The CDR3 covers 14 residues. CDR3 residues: CASSLVQGREKLFF. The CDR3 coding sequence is TGCGCCAGCAGCTTGGTACAGGGCCGAGAAAAACTGTTTTTT.

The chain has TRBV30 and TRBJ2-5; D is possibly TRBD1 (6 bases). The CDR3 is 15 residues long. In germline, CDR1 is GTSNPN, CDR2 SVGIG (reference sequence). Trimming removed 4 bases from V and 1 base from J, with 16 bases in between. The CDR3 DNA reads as TGTGCCTGGACGGGACACACAATCCTCCAAGAGACCCAGTACTTC. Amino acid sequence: CAWTGHTILQETQYF.

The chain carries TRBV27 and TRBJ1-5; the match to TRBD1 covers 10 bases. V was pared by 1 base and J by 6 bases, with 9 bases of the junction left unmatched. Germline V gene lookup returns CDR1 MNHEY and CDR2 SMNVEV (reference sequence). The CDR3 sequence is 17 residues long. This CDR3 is CASSLYPPWDRGQPQHF. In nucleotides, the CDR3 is TGTGCCAGCAGTTTATACCCACCCTGGGACAGGGGTCAGCCCCAGCATTTT.

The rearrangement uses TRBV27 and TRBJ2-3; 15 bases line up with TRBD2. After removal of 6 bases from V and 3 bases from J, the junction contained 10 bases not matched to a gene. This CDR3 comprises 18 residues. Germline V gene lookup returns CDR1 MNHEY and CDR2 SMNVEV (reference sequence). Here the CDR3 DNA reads TGTGCCAGCAGCCGAGGACTAGCGGGAGGGCCTATGACAGATACGCAGTATTTT. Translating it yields CASSRGLAGGPMTDTQYF.

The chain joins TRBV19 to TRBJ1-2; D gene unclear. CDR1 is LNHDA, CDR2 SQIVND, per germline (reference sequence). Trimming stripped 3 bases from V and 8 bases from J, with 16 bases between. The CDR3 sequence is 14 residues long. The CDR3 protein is CASSMLGGGDGYTF. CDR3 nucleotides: TGTGCCAGTAGTATGTTAGGCGGAGGAGACGGCTACACCTTC.

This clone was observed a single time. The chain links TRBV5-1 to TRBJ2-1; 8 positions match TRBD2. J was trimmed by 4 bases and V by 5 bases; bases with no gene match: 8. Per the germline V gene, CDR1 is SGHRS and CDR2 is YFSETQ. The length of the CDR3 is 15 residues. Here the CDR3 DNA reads TGCGCCAGCAGTCGGCAGGCGGGGGGATACAATGAGCAGTTCTTC. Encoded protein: CASSRQAGGYNEQFF.

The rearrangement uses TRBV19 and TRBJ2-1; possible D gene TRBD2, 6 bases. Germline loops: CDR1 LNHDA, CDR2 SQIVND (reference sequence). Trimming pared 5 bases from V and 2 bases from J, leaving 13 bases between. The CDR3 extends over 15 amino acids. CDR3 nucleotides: TGTGCCAGTAGTGCCCTTAGCGGAACCTACAATGAGCAGTTCTTC. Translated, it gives CASSALSGTYNEQFF.

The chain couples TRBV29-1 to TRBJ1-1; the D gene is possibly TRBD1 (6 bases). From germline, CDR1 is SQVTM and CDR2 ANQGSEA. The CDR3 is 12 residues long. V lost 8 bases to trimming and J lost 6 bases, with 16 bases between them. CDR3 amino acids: CSTQGGVPEAFF. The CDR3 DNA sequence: TGCAGCACACAAGGGGGGGTCCCTGAAGCTTTCTTT.

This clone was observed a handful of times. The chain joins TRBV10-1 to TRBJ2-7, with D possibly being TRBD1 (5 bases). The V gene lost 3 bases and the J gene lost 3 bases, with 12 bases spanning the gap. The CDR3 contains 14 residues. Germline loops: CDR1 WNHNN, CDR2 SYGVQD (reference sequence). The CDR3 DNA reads TGCGCCAGCAGTGACCCCGACAGCTTCTACGAGCAGTACGTC. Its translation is CASSDPDSFYEQYV.

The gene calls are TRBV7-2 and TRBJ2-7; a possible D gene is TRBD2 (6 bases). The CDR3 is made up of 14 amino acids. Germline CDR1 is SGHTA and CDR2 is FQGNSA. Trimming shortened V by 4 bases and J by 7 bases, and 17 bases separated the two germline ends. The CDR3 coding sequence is TGTGCCAGCAGCTCCTCTCTAGCTGCGGGGGAGCAGTACGTC. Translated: CASSSSLAAGEQYV.

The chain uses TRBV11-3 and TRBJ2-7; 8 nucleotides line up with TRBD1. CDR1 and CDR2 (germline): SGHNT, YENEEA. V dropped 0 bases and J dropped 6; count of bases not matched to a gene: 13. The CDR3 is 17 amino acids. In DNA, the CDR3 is TGTGCCAGCAGCTTAGATTCCCGGAGCAGGGGGCTGTCCGAGCAGTACGTC. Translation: CASSLDSRSRGLSEQYV.

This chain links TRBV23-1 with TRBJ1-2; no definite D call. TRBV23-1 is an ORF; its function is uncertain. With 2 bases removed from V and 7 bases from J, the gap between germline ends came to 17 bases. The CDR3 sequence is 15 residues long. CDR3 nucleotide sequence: TGCGCCAGCAGTCAAAGAAAAACCCCCGCGAGTGGCTACACCTTC. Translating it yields CASSQRKTPASGYTF.

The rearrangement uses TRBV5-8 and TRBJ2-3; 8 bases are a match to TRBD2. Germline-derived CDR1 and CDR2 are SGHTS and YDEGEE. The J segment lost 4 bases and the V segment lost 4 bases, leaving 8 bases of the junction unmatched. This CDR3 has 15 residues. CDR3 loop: CASSVGAGVADTQYF. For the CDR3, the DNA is TGTGCCAGCAGCGTTGGAGCGGGAGTCGCAGATACGCAGTATTTT.

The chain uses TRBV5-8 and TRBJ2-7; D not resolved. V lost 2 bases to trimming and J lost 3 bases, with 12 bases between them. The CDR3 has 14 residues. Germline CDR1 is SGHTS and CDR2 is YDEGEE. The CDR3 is CASSFWSLLYEQYV. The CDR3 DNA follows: TGTGCCAGCAGCTTCTGGTCTCTACTCTACGAGCAGTACGTC.

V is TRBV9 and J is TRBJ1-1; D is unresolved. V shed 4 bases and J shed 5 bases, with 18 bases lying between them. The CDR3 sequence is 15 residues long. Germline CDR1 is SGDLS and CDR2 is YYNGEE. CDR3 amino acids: CASSRTEMVRTEAFF. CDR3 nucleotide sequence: TGTGCCAGCAGCCGTACTGAGATGGTGCGAACTGAAGCTTTCTTT.

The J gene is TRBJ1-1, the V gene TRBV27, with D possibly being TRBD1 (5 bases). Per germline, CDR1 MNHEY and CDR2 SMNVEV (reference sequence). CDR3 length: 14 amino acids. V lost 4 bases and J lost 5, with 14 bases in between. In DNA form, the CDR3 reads TGTGCCAGCAGTTCCCAGGGAATTAGGACTGAAGCTTTCTTT. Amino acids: CASSSQGIRTEAFF.

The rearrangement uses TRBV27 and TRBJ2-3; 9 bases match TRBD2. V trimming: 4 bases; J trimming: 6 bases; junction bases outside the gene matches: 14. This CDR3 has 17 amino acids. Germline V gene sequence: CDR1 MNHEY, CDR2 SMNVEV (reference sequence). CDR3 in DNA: TGTGCCAGCAGTTCTAATCTGGTAGCGGGAGTGGGGGATACGCAGTATTTT. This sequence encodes CASSSNLVAGVGDTQYF.

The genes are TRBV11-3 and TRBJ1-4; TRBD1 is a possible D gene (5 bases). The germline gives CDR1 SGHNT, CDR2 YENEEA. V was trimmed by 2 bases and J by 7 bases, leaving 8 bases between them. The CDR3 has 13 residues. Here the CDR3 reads CASSLTRGEKLFF. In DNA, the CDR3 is TGTGCCAGCAGCTTAACAAGGGGTGAAAAACTGTTTTTT.

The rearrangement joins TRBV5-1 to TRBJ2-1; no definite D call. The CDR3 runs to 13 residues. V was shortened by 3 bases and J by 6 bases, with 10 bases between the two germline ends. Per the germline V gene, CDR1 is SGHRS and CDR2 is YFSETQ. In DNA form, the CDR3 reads TGCGCCAGCAGCTCAGCGCGCCGCAATGAGCAGTTCTTC. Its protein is CASSSARRNEQFF.